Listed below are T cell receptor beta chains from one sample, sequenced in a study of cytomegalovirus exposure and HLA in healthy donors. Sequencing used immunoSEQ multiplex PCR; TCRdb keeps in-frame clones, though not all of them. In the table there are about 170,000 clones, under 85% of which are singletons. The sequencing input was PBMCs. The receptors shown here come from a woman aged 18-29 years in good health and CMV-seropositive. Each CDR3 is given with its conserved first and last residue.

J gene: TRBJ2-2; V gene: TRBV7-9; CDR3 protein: CASSTSAAPNTGELFF
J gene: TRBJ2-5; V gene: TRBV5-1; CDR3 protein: CASSPSSSETQYF
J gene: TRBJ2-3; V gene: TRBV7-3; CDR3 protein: CASSSVSGGAGDTQYF
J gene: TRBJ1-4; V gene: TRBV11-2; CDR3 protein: CASSLSIASTNEKLFF
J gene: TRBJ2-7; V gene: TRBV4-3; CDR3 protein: CASSHTTQGEQYF
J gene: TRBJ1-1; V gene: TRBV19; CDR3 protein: CASSITGQKNTEAFF
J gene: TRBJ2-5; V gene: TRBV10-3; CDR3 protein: CAIDRGQETQYF
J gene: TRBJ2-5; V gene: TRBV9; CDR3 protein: CASSAQGGSQETQYF
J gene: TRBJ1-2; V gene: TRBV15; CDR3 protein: CATSRDQGRYTF
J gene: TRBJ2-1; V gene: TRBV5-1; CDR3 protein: CASSRRSSYNEQFF
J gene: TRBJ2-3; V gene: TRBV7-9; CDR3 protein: CASSSGTSGSDTQYF
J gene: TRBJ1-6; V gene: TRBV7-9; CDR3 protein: CASSLQQSSYSPLHF
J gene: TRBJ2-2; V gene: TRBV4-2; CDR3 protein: CASSQDPLAGNTGELFF
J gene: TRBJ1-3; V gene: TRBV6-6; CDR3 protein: CASSYYTGVINTIYF
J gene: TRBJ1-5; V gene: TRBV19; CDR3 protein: CASSMSPGPQHF
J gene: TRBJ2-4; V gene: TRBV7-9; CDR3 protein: CASSSTGVVKNIQYF
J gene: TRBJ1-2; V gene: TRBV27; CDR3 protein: CASSTKGQRNYGYTF
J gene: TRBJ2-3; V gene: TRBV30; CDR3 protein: CAWSVGGVSSTDTQYF
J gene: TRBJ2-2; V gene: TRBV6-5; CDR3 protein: CASSYTGTGELFF
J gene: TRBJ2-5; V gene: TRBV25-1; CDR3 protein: CASSSPSGLETQYF
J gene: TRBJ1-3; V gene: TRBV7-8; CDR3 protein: CASSSHRVDTIYF
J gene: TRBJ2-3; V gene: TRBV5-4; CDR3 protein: CASSSLADTQYF
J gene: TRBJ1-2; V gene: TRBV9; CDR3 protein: CASSAGHSDYGYTF
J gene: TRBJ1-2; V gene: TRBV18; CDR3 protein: CASSLSTGGYTF
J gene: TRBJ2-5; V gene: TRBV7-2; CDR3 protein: CASSLAIAGSQETQYF
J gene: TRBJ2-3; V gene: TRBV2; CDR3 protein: CASLSRARNTDTQYF
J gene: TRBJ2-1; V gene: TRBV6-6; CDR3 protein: CASSPSSYNEQFF
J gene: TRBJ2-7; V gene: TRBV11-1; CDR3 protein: CASSLGPAESSYEQYF
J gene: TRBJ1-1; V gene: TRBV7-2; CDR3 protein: CASSLGQGYTEAFF
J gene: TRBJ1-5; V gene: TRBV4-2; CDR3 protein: CASSQALHRPQHF
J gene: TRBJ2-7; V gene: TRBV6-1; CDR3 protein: CASSRDKEFDEQYF
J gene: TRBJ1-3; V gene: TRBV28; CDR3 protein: CASSLFGAAVRNPIYF
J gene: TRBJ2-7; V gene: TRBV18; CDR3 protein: CASSSTTGAYEQYF